The clone carrying this T cell receptor beta chain was observed at least ten times. The target antigen is unknown. Thyroid ultrasound, orbital computed tomography, clinical symptoms, and serum thyroxine and TRAb underpinned diagnoses. These data originate in a study of T cells in Graves' hyperthyroidism and ophthalmopathy. Study-level results: Most thyroid clonotypes that were expanded above 0.001 also turned up in blood.

RNA transcripts yielded amplified TCR beta CDR3 regions. An initial round of RT-PCR targeting the TCR CDR3 relied on the HTBI primer set. TCRdb fed the multiplex PCR reads into MiXCR, producing one record per CDR3 protein. This sample carries 550,000 to 650,000 distinct CDR3 sequences, around 15% of them seen once, and the ten largest clones take roughly 14%. The length of the CDR3 is 14 residues. The trim removed 3 bases at V and 4 bases at J, leaving 6 bases unmatched. The germline gives CDR1 ENHRY, CDR2 SYGVKD. The chain has TRBV10-3 and TRBJ2-7; 7 bases are shared with TRBD1. The receptor comes from a middle-aged woman with Graves' hyperthyroidism. The sequencing input was blood. This chain's CDR3 is CAISDSTTGYEQYF. The CDR3 DNA follows: TGTGCCATCAGTGACTCCACGACAGGGTACGAGCAGTACTTC.